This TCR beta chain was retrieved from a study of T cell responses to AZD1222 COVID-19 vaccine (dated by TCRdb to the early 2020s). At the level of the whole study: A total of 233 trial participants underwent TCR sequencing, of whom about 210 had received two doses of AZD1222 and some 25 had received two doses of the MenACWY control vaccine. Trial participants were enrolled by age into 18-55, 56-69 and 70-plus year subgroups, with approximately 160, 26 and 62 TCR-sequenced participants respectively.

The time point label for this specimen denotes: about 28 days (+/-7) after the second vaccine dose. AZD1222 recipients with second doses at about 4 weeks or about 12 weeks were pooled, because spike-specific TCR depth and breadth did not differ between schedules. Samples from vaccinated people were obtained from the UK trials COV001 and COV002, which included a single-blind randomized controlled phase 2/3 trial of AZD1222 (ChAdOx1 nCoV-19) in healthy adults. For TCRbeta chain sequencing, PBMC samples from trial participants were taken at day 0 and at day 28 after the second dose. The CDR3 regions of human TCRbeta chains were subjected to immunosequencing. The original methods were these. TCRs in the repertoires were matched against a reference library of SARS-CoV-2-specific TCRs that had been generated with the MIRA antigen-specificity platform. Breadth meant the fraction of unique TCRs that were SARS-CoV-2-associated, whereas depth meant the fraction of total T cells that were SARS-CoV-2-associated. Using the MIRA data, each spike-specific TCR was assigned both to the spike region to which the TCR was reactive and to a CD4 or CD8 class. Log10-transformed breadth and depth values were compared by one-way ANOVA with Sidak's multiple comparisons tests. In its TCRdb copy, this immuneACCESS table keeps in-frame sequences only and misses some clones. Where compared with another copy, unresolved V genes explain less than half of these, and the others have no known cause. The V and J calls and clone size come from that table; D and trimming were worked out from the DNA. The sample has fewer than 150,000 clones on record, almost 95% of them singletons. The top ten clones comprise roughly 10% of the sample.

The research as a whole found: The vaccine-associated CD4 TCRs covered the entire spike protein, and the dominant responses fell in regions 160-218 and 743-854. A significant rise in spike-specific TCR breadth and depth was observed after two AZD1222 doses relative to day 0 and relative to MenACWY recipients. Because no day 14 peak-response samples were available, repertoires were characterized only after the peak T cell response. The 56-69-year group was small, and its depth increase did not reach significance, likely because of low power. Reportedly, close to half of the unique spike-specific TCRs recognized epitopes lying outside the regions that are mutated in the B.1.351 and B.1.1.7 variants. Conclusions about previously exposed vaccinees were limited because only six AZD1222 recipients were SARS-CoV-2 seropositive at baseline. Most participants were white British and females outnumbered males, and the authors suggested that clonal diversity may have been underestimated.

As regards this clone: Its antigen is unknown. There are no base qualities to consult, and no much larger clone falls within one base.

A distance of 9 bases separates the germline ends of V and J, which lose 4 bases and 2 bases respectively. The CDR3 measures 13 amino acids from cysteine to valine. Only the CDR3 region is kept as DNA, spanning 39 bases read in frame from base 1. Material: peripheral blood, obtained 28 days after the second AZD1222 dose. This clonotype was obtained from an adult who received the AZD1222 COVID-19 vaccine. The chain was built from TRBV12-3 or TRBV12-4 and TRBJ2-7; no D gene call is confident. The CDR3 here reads CASSSGSTYEQYV. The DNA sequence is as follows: TGTGCCAGCAGTTCAGGAAGTACCTACGAGCAGTACGTC.